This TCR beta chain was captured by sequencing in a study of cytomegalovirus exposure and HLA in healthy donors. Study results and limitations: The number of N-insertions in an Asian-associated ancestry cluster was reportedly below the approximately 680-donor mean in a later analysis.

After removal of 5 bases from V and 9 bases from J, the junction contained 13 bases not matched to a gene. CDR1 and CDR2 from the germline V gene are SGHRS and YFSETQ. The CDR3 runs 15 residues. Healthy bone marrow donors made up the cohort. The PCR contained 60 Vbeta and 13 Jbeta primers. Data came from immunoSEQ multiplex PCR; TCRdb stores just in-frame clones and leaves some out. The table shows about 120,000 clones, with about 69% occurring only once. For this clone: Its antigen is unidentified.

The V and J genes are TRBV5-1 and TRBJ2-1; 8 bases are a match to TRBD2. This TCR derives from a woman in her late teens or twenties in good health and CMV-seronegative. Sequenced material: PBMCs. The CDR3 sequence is CASRTAGTSGAEQFF. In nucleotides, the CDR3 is TGCGCCAGCAGAACGGCCGGGACTAGTGGTGCTGAGCAGTTCTTC.